Described below is a single TCR beta chain sequence and its context. Its antigen is not identified. The entry originates in a study of CD8 T cells in ankylosing spondylitis. General study results and limits: Disease-linked clones were reportedly significantly enriched in matched ankylosing spondylitis synovial fluid.

V lost 7 bases, J lost 4 bases, and 16 bases lay in between. The CDR3 runs to 14 residues. Germline V gives CDR1 MNHEY, CDR2 SMNVEV (reference sequence). Using quantitative 5'-RACE with molecular barcodes, the authors made TCR beta libraries. TCRdb fed the 5' RACE reads into MiXCR, producing one record per CDR3 protein. The sample consists of about 310,000 distinct CDR3 sequences, less than 25% of them appearing once. The TCR comes from a female donor with ankylosing spondylitis or in good health (not recorded which). The chain has TRBV27 and TRBJ1-1, with D perhaps matching TRBD1 (5 bases). The sequenced material came from blood, either unsorted or a sorted T cell fraction (not recorded which). DNA of the CDR3: TGTGCCAGCAACCCGCCCGGGAGGGGCACTGAAGCTTTCTTT. It codes for CASNPPGRGTEAFF.